This T cell receptor (beta chain) was sequenced during a study of cytomegalovirus exposure and HLA in healthy donors. The wider study: Around 83% of some 390 genotyped donors fell in the Caucasian-associated ancestry cluster.

About this clone itself: Its antigen is unidentified.

Overall study results and limits: A later examination showed that TCR association rates differed by HLA locus, with DRB1 most and HLA-C fewest. TCR beta V- and J-gene trimming was later associated with a missense DCLRE1C variant.

PCR amplification relied on 60 Vbeta primers (plus 13 Jbeta primers). The assay was immunoSEQ multiplex PCR, and TCRdb's table has in-frame clones only and misses some. This table has 100,000 or so clones, around 76% appearing once. This TCR was sampled from a woman in her thirties or forties in good health and CMV-seropositive. The specimen sequenced was PBMCs.

This CDR3 is CASSELLAWNEQFF. The CDR3 DNA sequence: TGTGCCAGCAGTGAATTGCTGGCCTGGAATGAGCAGTTCTTC. The J gene is TRBJ2-1, the V gene TRBV2, with D hard to call. Germline V gene sequence: CDR1 SNHLY, CDR2 FYNNEI. The ends were cut back, 2 bases at V and 7 bases at J, with 12 bases in the middle. The CDR3 sequence is 14 residues long. The full variable domain, in which reference TRBV2 and TRBJ2-1 provide the parts outside the CDR3, is EPEVTQTPSHQVTQMGQEVILRCVPISNHLYFYWYRQILGQKVEFLVSFYNNEISEKSEIFDDQFSVERPDGSNFTLKIRSTKLEDSAMYFCASSELLAWNEQFFGPGTRLTVL.